These 28 T cell receptor beta chains were all obtained from the same sample, sequenced in a study of OX40 agonist ivuxolimab in advanced cancers. Here immunoSEQ multiplex PCR was the method, and the copy in TCRdb shows in-frame clones only, minus some. The table has about 28,000 clones, about 85% seen once; the top ten hold around 50%. The material was CD4+ or CD8+ T cells sorted from blood, obtained in a trial of the OX40 agonist ivuxolimab. These receptors all come from an adult with an advanced solid tumor such as melanoma, head and neck, liver or kidney cancer.

The chain is built from TRBV11-1 and TRBJ1-3; D gene ambiguous. The V and J ends lost 5 bases and 4 bases respectively, with 9 bases between them. The length of the CDR3 is 13 residues. From germline, CDR1 is SGHAT and CDR2 FQDESV (reference sequence). CDR3 nucleotide sequence: TGTGCCAGCAGCCCAACAACGGGAAACACCATATATTTT. Its translation is CASSPTTGNTIYF.

The chain is built from TRBV18 and TRBJ2-7; maybe TRBD1 (6 bases). This CDR3 has 12 amino acids. The V end was cut by 5 bases, the J end by 6 bases, with 11 bases between. CDR1 and CDR2 from the germline V gene are KGHSH and LQKENI. The CDR3: CASSKQGVEQYF. Here the CDR3 DNA reads TGTGCCAGCTCAAAACAGGGTGTCGAGCAGTACTTC.

The V gene is TRBV4-1, the J gene TRBJ2-3; perhaps TRBD2 as D (7 bases). Trimming shortened V by 0 bases and J by 2 bases, and 15 bases separated the two germline ends. There are 17 residues in the CDR3. Germline assignment: CDR1 MGHRA and CDR2 YSYEKL. The CDR3 protein is CASSQERGGGLTDTQYF. The CDR3 DNA reads as TGCGCCAGCAGCCAAGAACGGGGCGGGGGCCTCACAGATACGCAGTATTTT.

V gene TRBV19 combines with J gene TRBJ2-2; 8 nucleotides align to TRBD2. The CDR3 totals 15 residues. J lost 7 bases, V lost 1 base, and 5 bases had no gene match. The germline V gene has CDR1 LNHDA and CDR2 SQIVND (reference sequence). The CDR3 region has the DNA TGTGCCAGTAGTATAGTACTAGCGGCAGGCGGGGAGCTGTTTTTT. This encodes CASSIVLAAGGELFF.

The chain is built from TRBV10-2 and TRBJ2-3, with 13 nucleotides matching TRBD2. CDR1 is WSHSY and CDR2 is SAAADI in the germline V gene. This CDR3 spans 14 amino acids. With 8 bases clipped from V and 3 bases from J, the junction kept 2 bases outside the gene matches. CDR3 DNA sequence: TGCGCCAGCGGGACTAGCGGGGTTACAGATACGCAGTATTTT. Its translation is CASGTSGVTDTQYF.

J is TRBJ1-1 and V is TRBV4-1; the D is unclear. The CDR3 is 13 residues long. Germline values: CDR1 MGHRA, CDR2 YSYEKL. V was pared by 5 bases and J by 0 bases, with 7 bases between. The CDR3 region has the DNA TGCGCCAGCAGCGAGGGTATGAACACTGAAGCTTTCTTT. It codes for CASSEGMNTEAFF.

This chain uses TRBV4-2 with TRBJ2-5; the match to TRBD2 covers 7 bases. Germline V CDR1 and CDR2: LGHNA, YNFKEQ. V lost 0 bases to trimming and J lost 5 bases; unmatched junction nucleotides: 9. The CDR3 runs to 16 residues. The CDR3 DNA sequence: TGTGCCAGCAGCCAAGAGGGGGGGGACCTAAGTGAGACCCAGTACTTC. It specifies CASSQEGGDLSETQYF.

This clone was counted between two and nine times. The V and J genes are TRBV9 and TRBJ2-7, with D perhaps given as TRBD1 or TRBD2 (5 bases each). With 4 bases removed from V and 3 bases from J, the gap between germline ends came to 17 bases. The germline gives CDR1 SGDLS, CDR2 YYNGEE. This CDR3 contains 15 residues. The CDR3 sequence: CASSQEGTDIYEQYF. CDR3 DNA: TGTGCCAGCAGCCAAGAGGGGACCGATATCTACGAGCAGTACTTC. Complete variable domain (other parts from reference TRBV9 and TRBJ2-7): DSGVTQTPKHLITATGQRVTLRCSPRSGDLSVYWYQQSLDQGLQFLIQYYNGEERAKGNILERFSAQQFPDLHSELNLSSLELGDSALYFCASSQEGTDIYEQYFGPGTRLTVT.

The J gene is TRBJ2-3, the V gene TRBV28; 12 positions match TRBD2. The CDR3 is made up of 16 amino acids. Germline CDR1 and CDR2: MDHEN and SYDVKM. V trimming: 5 bases; J trimming: 2 bases; junction bases outside the gene matches: 5. The CDR3 DNA follows: TGTGCCAGCAGTATCGGGACTAGCGGGCTCACAGATACGCAGTATTTT. The encoded protein is CASSIGTSGLTDTQYF.

This chain links TRBV4-2 with TRBJ1-1, with D unclear. Trimming stripped 7 bases from V and 4 bases from J, with 22 bases between. The germline gives CDR1 LGHNA, CDR2 YNFKEQ. CDR3 length equals 16 residues. This CDR3 reads CASTSGSDLGRTEAFF. CDR3 in DNA: TGTGCCAGCACCTCTGGGTCGGACCTAGGACGCACTGAAGCTTTCTTT.

The chain couples TRBV9 to TRBJ2-7; D call uncertain. Germline V gene data show CDR1 as SGDLS and CDR2 as YYNGEE. The V end lost 0 bases, the J end lost 1 base, and 17 bases lay between the germline ends. This CDR3 has 17 residues. The CDR3 region has the DNA TGTGCCAGCAGCGTAGGGGTCATAATGGGCGCTTCCTACGAGCAGTACTTC. Amino acid sequence: CASSVGVIMGASYEQYF. Drawing the rest from reference TRBV9 and TRBJ2-7, the complete variable domain is DSGVTQTPKHLITATGQRVTLRCSPRSGDLSVYWYQQSLDQGLQFLIQYYNGEERAKGNILERFSAQQFPDLHSELNLSSLELGDSALYFCASSVGVIMGASYEQYFGPGTRLTVT.

This sequence joins TRBV5-4 and TRBJ2-7; 7 nucleotides match TRBD1. This CDR3 contains 13 residues. CDR1 and CDR2 from the germline V gene are SGHNT and YYREEE (reference sequence). The V and J ends lost 6 bases and 2 bases, in that order; junction bases with no gene match: 5. CDR3 amino acids: CASNRDSAYEQYF. The CDR3 nucleotides are TGTGCCAGCAACCGGGACAGTGCCTACGAGCAGTACTTC.

The chain uses TRBV25-1 and TRBJ2-3; D may correspond to TRBD1 or TRBD2 (6 bases each). Germline lookup yields CDR1 MGHDK and CDR2 SYGVNS. This CDR3 contains 16 residues. The ends were cut back, 5 bases at V and 0 bases at J, with 15 bases in the middle. The CDR3: CASSQRGPPSTDTQYF. The CDR3 DNA reads TGTGCCAGCAGTCAACGGGGGCCCCCTAGCACAGATACGCAGTATTTT.

The J gene is TRBJ2-2, the V gene TRBV27, with 8 bases that match TRBD1. Germline V gene lookup returns CDR1 MNHEY and CDR2 SMNVEV (reference sequence). CDR3 length equals 17 residues. Losses at the gene ends were 2 bases for V and 3 bases for J; bases not matched to a gene: 8. The CDR3 here is CASSLGAGGDDTGELFF. For the CDR3, the DNA is TGTGCCAGCAGTTTAGGTGCAGGGGGCGACGACACCGGGGAGCTGTTTTTT.

The V gene is TRBV5-3, the J gene TRBJ2-7; D may be TRBD2 (6 bases). TRBV5-3 is an ORF; its function is uncertain. V was shortened by 0 bases and J by 2 bases, with 18 bases between the two germline ends. The length of the CDR3 is 17 residues. The chain's CDR3 is CARSLGDQEGLPYEQYF. CDR3 nucleotide sequence: TGTGCCAGAAGCTTGGGGGATCAGGAGGGGTTGCCCTACGAGCAGTACTTC.

The chain links TRBV11-2 to TRBJ1-2; maybe TRBD1 (5 bases). Germline V gene lookup returns CDR1 SGHAT and CDR2 FQNNGV. The CDR3 covers 16 residues. Trimming left V 5 bases short and J 3 bases short, with 19 bases between. CDR3 loop: CASSPLSGTVDYGYTF. CDR3 nucleotide sequence: TGTGCCAGCAGCCCTTTGTCCGGGACGGTGGACTATGGCTACACCTTC.

The chain has TRBV6-6 and TRBJ2-1; maybe TRBD2 (6 bases). The CDR3 has 16 amino acids. Germline CDR1 is MNHNY and CDR2 is SVGAGI (reference sequence). The ends were cut back, 3 bases at V and 0 bases at J, with 12 bases in the middle. The chain's CDR3 is CASSYGLPGSYNEQFF. The CDR3 nucleotides are TGTGCCAGCAGTTATGGACTACCCGGCTCCTACAATGAGCAGTTCTTC.

V usage is TRBV10-3 and J usage is TRBJ2-1; D unresolved. Germline lookup yields CDR1 ENHRY and CDR2 SYGVKD. The V end was cut by 6 bases, the J end by 1 base, with 13 bases between. CDR3 size: 15 residues. CDR3 loop: CAIRLGVNSYNEQFF. In nucleotides, the CDR3 is TGTGCCATCAGGCTTGGAGTGAATTCCTACAATGAGCAGTTCTTC.

The CDR3 region is CASSQPSGQVGTEAFF. The CDR3 DNA reads as TGTGCCAGCAGTCAACCCTCCGGCCAGGTGGGCACTGAAGCTTTCTTT. V is TRBV28 and J is TRBJ1-1; D remains ambiguous. Germline V gene sequence: CDR1 MDHEN, CDR2 SYDVKM. V lost 5 bases to trimming and J lost 4 bases, with 20 bases between them. The CDR3 spans 16 residues.

The chain links TRBV30 to TRBJ1-2, with D tentatively TRBD1 (6 bases). The ends were cut back, 2 bases at V and 11 bases at J, with 15 bases in the middle. CDR1 is GTSNPN and CDR2 is SVGIG in the germline V gene (reference sequence). This CDR3 spans 12 amino acids. This chain's CDR3 is CAWSLLTRGYTF. The CDR3 nucleotides read TGTGCCTGGAGTTTATTGACGAGGGGGTACACCTTC.

The rearrangement joins TRBV29-1 to TRBJ2-7; 10 bases match TRBD1. This CDR3 has 14 residues. Germline assignment: CDR1 SQVTM and CDR2 ANQGSEA. V dropped 3 bases and J dropped 5; count of bases not matched to a gene: 7. CDR3 nucleotides: TGCAGCGTTGAGAAGGGACAGGGGCACGACGAGCAGTACTTC. This encodes CSVEKGQGHDEQYF.

This chain joins TRBV6-1 and TRBJ2-7; no clear D. CDR1 and CDR2 (germline): MNHNS, SASEGT. Trimming took 1 base from V and 1 from J, leaving 5 bases between them. The CDR3 is 13 amino acids. CDR3 coding DNA: TGTGCCAGCAGTGAAGGTGTTTCCTACGAGCAGTACTTC. This gives the protein CASSEGVSYEQYF.

The chain is built from TRBV27 and TRBJ2-1; the match to TRBD2 covers 9 bases. V gave up 10 bases and J gave up 8 bases; unmatched junction bases: 3. The CDR3 consists of 11 residues. Germline values: CDR1 MNHEY, CDR2 SMNVEV (reference sequence). The CDR3 nucleotides read TGTGCCACCCAGCGGGGGGATGAGCAGTTCTTC. Its translation is CATQRGDEQFF.

V is TRBV9 and J is TRBJ1-3; 8 bases are shared with TRBD1. CDR1 is SGDLS, CDR2 YYNGEE, per germline. The V segment lost 5 bases and the J segment 4 bases; nucleotides outside the gene matches: 5. CDR3 length equals 14 residues. CDR3 sequence (DNA): TGTGCCAGCAGACCAGGGACAGGAGGAAACACCATATATTTT. It translates to CASRPGTGGNTIYF.

V is TRBV4-1 and J is TRBJ1-1; a weak D match, TRBD1 (6 bases). The germline gives CDR1 MGHRA, CDR2 YSYEKL. Trimming removed 4 bases at V and 2 bases at J, with 20 bases between. The CDR3 sequence is 17 residues long. Here the CDR3 reads CASSPRGGFLGNTEAFF. CDR3 bases: TGCGCCAGCAGCCCTCGAGGGGGGTTCTTAGGCAACACTGAAGCTTTCTTT.

The rearrangement links TRBV2 to TRBJ1-1, with 7 positions matching TRBD1. The length of the CDR3 is 14 residues. CDR1 and CDR2 from the germline V gene are SNHLY and FYNNEI. Unmatched junction bases numbered 8, after V lost 3 bases and J lost 7 bases. The chain's CDR3 is CASSELDRIVEAFF. In DNA, the CDR3 is TGTGCCAGCAGTGAGCTGGACAGGATCGTTGAAGCTTTCTTT.

The V and J genes are TRBV7-6 and TRBJ2-7, with 7 bases fitting TRBD1. The CDR3 consists of 14 residues. V trimming: 7 bases; J trimming: 7 bases; junction bases outside the gene matches: 13. Germline CDR1 SGHVS, CDR2 FNYEAQ. The CDR3 bases are TGTGCCAGCACACTAGACAGGGACCCCCGGGAGCAGTACTTC. Translation: CASTLDRDPREQYF.

This clone was recorded once. The chain carries TRBV6-1 and TRBJ2-3; D perhaps matches TRBD2 (7 bases). V lost 1 base to trimming and J lost 0 bases, with 17 bases between them. CDR3 length: 18 amino acids. Germline V CDR1 and CDR2: MNHNS, SASEGT. CDR3 nucleotide sequence: TGTGCCAGCAGTGAAGGGTTAGGGGGGGTTGATAGCACAGATACGCAGTATTTT. This encodes CASSEGLGGVDSTDTQYF.